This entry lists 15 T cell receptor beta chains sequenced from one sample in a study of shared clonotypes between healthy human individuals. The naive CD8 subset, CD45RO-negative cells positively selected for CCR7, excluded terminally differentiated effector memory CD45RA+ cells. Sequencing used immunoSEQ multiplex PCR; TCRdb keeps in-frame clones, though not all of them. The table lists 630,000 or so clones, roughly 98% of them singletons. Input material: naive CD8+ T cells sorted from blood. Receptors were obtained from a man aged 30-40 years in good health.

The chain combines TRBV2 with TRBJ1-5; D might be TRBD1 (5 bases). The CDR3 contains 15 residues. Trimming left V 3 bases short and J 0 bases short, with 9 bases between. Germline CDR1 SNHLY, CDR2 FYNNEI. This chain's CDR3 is CASSDGGNSNQPQHF. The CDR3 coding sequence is TGTGCCAGCAGTGACGGGGGAAATAGCAATCAGCCCCAGCATTTT.

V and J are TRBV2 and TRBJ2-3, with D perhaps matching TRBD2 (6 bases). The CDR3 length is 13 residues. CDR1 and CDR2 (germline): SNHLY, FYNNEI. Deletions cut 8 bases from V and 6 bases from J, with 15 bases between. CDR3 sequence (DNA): TGTGCCAGCCCGGGACTTCCCGATGATACGCAGTATTTT. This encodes CASPGLPDDTQYF.

The CDR3 region is CASSQDPGQNLNTIYF. The CDR3 DNA reads TGTGCCAGCAGCCAAGACCCGGGGCAGAACTTGAACACCATATATTTT. The chain links TRBV14 to TRBJ1-3; TRBD1 might be the D (5 bases). This CDR3 is built from 16 residues. Trimming shortened V by 0 bases and J by 7 bases, and 16 bases separated the two germline ends. From germline, CDR1 is SGHDN and CDR2 FVKESK.

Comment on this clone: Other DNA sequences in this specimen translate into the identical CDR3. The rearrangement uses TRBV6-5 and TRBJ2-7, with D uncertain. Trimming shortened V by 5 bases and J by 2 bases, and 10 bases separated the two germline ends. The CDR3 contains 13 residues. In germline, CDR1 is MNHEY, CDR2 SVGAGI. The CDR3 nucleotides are TGTGCCAGCAGTATAGACCCCACCTACGAGCAGTACTTC. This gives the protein CASSIDPTYEQYF.

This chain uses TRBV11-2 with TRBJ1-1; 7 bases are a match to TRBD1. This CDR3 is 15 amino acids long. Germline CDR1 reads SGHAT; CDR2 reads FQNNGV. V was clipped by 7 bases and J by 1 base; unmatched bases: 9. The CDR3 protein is CASTLVRGRNTEAFF. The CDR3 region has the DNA TGTGCCAGCACCCTAGTAAGGGGGCGGAACACTGAAGCTTTCTTT. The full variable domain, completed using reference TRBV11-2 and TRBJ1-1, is EAGVAQSPRYKIIEKRQSVAFWCNPISGHATLYWYQQILGQGPKLLIQFQNNGVVDDSQLPKDRFSAERLKGVDSTLKIQPAKLEDSAVYLCASTLVRGRNTEAFFGQGTRLTVV.

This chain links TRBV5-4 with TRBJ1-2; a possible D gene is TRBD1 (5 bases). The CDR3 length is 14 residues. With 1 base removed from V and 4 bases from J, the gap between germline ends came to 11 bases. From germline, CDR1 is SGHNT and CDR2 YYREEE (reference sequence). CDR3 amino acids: CASSLTGGVYGYTF. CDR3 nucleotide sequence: TGTGCCAGCAGCTTGACGGGGGGGGTCTATGGCTACACCTTC.

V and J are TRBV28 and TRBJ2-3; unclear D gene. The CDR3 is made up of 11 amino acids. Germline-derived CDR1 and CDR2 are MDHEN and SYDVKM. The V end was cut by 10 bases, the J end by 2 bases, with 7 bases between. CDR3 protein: CATDPTDTQYF. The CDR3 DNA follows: TGTGCCACCGACCCCACAGATACGCAGTATTTT. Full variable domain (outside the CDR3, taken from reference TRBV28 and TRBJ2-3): DVKVTQSSRYLVKRTGEKVFLECVQDMDHENMFWYRQDPGLGLRLIYFSYDVKMKEKGDIPEGYSVSREKKERFSLILESASTNQTSMYLCATDPTDTQYFGPGTRLTVL.

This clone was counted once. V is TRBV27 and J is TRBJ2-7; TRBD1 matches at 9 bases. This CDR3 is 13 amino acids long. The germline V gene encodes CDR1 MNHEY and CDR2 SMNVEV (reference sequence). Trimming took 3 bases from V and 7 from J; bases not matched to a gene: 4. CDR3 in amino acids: CASSFVQGAEQYF. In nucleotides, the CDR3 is TGTGCCAGCAGTTTTGTACAGGGGGCAGAGCAGTACTTC.

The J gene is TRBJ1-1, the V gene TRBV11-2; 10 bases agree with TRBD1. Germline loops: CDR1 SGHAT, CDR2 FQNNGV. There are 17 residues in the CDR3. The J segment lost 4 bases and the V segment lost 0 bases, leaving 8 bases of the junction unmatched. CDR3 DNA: TGTGCCAGCAGCTTAGAAAGAGGACGGACAGGGGGCACTGAAGCTTTCTTT. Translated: CASSLERGRTGGTEAFF. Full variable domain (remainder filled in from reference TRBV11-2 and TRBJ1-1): EAGVAQSPRYKIIEKRQSVAFWCNPISGHATLYWYQQILGQGPKLLIQFQNNGVVDDSQLPKDRFSAERLKGVDSTLKIQPAKLEDSAVYLCASSLERGRTGGTEAFFGQGTRLTVV.

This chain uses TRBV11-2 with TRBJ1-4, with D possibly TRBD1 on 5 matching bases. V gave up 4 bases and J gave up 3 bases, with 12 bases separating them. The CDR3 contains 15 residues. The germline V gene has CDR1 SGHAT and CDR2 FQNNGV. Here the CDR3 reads CASSSWDRSNEKLFF. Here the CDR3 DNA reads TGTGCCAGCAGCTCTTGGGACCGTTCTAATGAAAAACTGTTTTTT.

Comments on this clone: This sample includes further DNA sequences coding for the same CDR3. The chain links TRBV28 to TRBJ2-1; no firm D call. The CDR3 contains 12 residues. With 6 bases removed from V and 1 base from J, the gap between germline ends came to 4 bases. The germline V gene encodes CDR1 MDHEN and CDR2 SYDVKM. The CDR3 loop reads CASSRSYNEQFF. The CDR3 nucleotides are TGTGCCAGCAGCAGATCCTACAATGAGCAGTTCTTC. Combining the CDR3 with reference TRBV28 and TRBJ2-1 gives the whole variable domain DVKVTQSSRYLVKRTGEKVFLECVQDMDHENMFWYRQDPGLGLRLIYFSYDVKMKEKGDIPEGYSVSREKKERFSLILESASTNQTSMYLCASSRSYNEQFFGPGTRLTVL.

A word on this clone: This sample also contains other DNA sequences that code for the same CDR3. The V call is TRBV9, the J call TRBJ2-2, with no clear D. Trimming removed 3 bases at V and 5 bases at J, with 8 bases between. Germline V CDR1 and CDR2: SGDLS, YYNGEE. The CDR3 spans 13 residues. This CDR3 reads CASSAPRTGELFF. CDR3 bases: TGTGCCAGCAGCGCACCCCGGACCGGGGAGCTGTTTTTT.

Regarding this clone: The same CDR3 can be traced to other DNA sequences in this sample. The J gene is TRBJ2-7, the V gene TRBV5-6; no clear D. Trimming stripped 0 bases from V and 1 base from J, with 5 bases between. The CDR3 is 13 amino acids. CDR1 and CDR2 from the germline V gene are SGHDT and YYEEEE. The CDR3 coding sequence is TGTGCCAGCAGCTTGGGGCAGTCCTACGAGCAGTACTTC. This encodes CASSLGQSYEQYF.

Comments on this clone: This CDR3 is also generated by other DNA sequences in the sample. CDR3 residues: CASSLGGSGNTIYF. CDR3 DNA sequence: TGTGCCAGCAGCTTAGGGGGTTCTGGAAACACCATATATTTT. The chain employs TRBV7-9 and TRBJ1-3; D unclear. Germline V CDR1 and CDR2: SEHNR, FQNEAQ (reference sequence). There are 14 residues in the CDR3. V was clipped by 1 base and J by 1 base, with 5 bases between them.

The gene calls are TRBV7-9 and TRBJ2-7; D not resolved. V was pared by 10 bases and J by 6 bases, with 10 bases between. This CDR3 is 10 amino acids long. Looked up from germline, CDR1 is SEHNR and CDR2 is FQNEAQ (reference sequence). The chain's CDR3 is CATEISEQYF. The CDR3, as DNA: TGTGCCACCGAAATTAGCGAGCAGTACTTC.